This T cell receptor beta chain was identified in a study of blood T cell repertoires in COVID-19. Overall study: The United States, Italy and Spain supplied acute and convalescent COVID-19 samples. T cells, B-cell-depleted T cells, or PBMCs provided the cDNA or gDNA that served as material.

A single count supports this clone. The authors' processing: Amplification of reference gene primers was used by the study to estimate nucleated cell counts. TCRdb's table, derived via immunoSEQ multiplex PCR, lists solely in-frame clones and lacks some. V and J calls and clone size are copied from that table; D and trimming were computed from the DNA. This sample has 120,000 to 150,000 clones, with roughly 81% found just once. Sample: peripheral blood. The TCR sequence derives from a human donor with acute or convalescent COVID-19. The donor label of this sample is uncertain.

In DNA form, the CDR3 reads TGTGCCAGCAGCGTAGGGGGAGTGGGTCTGGAGACCCAGTACTTC. Protein product: CASSVGGVGLETQYF. The chain carries TRBV9 and TRBJ2-5; perhaps TRBD2 as D (5 bases). CDR1 is SGDLS, CDR2 YYNGEE, per germline. V was shortened by 0 bases and J by 5 bases, with 14 bases between the two germline ends. CDR3 size: 15 residues.